These 4 T cell receptor beta chains were all obtained from the same sample, sequenced in a study of CD8+ T cells in alopecia areata. Treatment reported: oral pan-JAK inhibitor, 5-10 mg twice daily. In each case, RNA was isolated and then reverse transcribed into cDNA as the sequencing template. TCRdb keeps only in-frame clones here, not all; method: immunoSEQ multiplex PCR. The profile covers some 180,000 clones, with about 51% appearing a single time and 10% taken by the ten largest. The sequencing here drew on CD8+ T cells sorted from blood, taken around week 54, from a patient treated with tofacitinib. These receptors were taken from a human donor with alopecia areata.

This chain uses TRBV30 with TRBJ2-3, with D possibly being TRBD2 (6 bases). Germline V gene sequence: CDR1 GTSNPN, CDR2 SVGIG (reference sequence). This CDR3 contains 14 residues. Trimming shortened V by 2 bases and J by 1 base, and 10 bases separated the two germline ends. The CDR3 spells CAWSYPGGTDTQYF. Here the CDR3 DNA reads TGTGCCTGGAGTTACCCGGGGGGCACAGATACGCAGTATTTT.

The genes are TRBV5-4 and TRBJ1-6; D perhaps matches TRBD1 (6 bases). V lost 5 bases, J lost 9 bases, and 15 bases lay in between. CDR1 and CDR2 (germline): SGHNT, YYREEE (reference sequence). The CDR3 is made up of 14 amino acids. This CDR3 reads CASRQAGEGSPLHF. In nucleotides, the CDR3 is TGTGCCAGCAGGCAAGCAGGGGAGGGTTCACCCCTCCACTTT.

In DNA, the CDR3 is TGTGCCTGGAGTATAGAGGTCGGCTACACCTTC. This sequence encodes CAWSIEVGYTF. The rearrangement joins TRBV30 to TRBJ1-2; D is ambiguous. The ends were cut back, 2 bases at V and 8 bases at J, with 9 bases in the middle. CDR1 is GTSNPN and CDR2 is SVGIG in the germline V gene (reference sequence). This CDR3 comprises 11 residues.

The chain has TRBV30 and TRBJ1-4; 7 bases align to TRBD1. The CDR3 spans 16 residues. With V trimmed by 1 base and J by 4 bases, 9 bases remained unmatched. The germline CDR1 and CDR2 sequences are GTSNPN and SVGIG (reference sequence). CDR3 nucleotides: TGTGCCTGGAGTGCCGTCGACAGGGCAGATAATGAAAAACTGTTTTTT. This gives the protein CAWSAVDRADNEKLFF.